This T cell receptor (beta chain) stems from a study of read filtering for tumor transcriptome and immune sequencing. Across the whole study: R-ISS stage counts were under ten for I, approximately 15 for II, six or seven for III. DNase treatment preceded whole-transcriptome library preparation.

In its sample, this clonotype was seen many times. No antigen is known for it. From roughly 0.4 ug of RNA, a library with molecular barcoded alpha/delta and beta/gamma adaptors was made. MiXCR, run by TCRdb on the reads, gives a single entry per CDR3 protein. Altogether 100,000 to 150,000 distinct CDR3 sequences are present, roughly 13% being singletons, with the ten largest covering around 10%. CDR3 length equals 15 residues. V was cut by 6 bases and J by 8 bases, with 20 bases left in between. Study conclusions and caveats: Even smaller IR-seq throughput identified most shared clonotypes.

The sequenced material came from a population of CD138-negative cells sorted from bone marrow. This receptor was obtained from a donor aged 40 or over with multiple myeloma. This sequence joins TRBV12-3 or TRBV12-4 and TRBJ2-1; D perhaps matches TRBD1 (5 bases). CDR3 amino acids: CASRIGVGSRYEQFF. The CDR3 DNA reads TGTGCCAGCAGAATAGGGGTGGGTTCGAGATATGAGCAGTTCTTC.